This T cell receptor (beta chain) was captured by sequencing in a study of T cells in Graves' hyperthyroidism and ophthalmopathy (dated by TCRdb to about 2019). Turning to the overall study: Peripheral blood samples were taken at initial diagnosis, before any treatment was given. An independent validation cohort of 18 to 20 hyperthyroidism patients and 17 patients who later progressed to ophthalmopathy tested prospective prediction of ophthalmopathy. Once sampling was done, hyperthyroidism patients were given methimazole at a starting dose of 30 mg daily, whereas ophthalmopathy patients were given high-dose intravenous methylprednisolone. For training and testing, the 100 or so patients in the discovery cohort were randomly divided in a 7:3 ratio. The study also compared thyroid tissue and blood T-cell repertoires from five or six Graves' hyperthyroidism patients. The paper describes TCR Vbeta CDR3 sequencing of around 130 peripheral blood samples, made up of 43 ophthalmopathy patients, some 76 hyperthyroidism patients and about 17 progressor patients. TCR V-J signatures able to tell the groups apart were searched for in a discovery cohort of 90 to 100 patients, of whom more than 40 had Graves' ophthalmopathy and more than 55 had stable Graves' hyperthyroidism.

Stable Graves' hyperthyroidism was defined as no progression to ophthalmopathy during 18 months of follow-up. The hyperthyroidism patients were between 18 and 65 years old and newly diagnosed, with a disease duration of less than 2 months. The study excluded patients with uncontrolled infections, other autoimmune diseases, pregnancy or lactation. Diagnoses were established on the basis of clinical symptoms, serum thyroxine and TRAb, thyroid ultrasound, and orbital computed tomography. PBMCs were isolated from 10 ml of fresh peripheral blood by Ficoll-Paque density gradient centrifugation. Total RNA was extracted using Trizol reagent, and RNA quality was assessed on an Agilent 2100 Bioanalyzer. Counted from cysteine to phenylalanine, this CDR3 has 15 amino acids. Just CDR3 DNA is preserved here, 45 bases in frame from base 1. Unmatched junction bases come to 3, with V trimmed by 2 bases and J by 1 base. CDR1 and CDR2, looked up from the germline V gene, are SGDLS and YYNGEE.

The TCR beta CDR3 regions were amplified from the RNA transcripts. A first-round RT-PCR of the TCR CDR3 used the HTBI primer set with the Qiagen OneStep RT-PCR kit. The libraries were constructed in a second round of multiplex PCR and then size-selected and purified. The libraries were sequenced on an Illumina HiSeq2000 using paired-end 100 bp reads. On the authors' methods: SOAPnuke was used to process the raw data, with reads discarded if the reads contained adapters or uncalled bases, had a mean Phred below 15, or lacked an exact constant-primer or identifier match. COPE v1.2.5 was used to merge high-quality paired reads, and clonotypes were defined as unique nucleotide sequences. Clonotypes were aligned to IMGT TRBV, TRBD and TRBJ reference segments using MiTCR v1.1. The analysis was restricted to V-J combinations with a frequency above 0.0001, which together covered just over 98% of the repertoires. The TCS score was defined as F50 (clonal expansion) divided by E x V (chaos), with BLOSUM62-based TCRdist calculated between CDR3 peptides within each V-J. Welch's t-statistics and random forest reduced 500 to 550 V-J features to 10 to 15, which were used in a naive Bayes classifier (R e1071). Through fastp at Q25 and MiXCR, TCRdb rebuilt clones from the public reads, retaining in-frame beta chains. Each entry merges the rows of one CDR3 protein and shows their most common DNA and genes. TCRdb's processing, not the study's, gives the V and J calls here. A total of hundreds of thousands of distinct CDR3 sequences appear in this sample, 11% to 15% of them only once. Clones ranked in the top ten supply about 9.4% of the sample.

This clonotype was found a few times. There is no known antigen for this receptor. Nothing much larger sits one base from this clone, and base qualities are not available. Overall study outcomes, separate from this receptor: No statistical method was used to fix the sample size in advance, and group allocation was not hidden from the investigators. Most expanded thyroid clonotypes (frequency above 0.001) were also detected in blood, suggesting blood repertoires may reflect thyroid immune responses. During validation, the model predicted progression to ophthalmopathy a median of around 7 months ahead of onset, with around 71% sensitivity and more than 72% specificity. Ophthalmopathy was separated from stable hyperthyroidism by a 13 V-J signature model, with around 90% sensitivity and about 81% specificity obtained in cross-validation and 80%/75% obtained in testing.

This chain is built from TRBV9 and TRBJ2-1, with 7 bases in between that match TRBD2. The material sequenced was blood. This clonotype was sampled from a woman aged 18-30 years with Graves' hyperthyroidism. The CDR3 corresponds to CASSVRLASYNEQFF. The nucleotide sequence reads TGTGCCAGCAGCGTCAGACTAGCATCCTACAATGAGCAGTTCTTC.